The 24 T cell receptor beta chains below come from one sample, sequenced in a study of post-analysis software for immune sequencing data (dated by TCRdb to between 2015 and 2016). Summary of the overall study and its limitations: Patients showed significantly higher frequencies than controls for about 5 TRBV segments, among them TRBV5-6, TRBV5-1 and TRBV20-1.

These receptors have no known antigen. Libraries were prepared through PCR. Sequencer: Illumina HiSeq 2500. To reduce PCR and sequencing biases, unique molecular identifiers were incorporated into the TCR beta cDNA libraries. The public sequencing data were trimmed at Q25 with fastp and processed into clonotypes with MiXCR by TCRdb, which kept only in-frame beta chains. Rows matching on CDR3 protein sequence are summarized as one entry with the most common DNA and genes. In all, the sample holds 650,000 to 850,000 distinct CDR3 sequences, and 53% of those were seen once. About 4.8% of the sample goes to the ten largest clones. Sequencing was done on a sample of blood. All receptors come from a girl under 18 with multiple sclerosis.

For the CDR3, the DNA is TGTGCCTGGAGCCACGGACCTCTCCACTTT. This sequence encodes CAWSHGPLHF. The V and J genes are TRBV30 and TRBJ1-6; D remains unclear. The CDR3 runs to 10 residues. With 3 bases removed from V and 16 bases from J, the gap between germline ends came to 10 bases. The V gene's germline CDR1 is GTSNPN and CDR2 SVGIG (reference sequence). Drawing the rest from reference TRBV30 and TRBJ1-6, the complete variable domain is SQTIHQWPATLVQPVGSPLSLECTVEGTSNPNLYWYRQAAGRGLQLLFYSVGIGQISSEVPQNLSASRPQDRQFILSSKKLLLSDSGFYLCAWSHGPLHFGNGTRLTVT.

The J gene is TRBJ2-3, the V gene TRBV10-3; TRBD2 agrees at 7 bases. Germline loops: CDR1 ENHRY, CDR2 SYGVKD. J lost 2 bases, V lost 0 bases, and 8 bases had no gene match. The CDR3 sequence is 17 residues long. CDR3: CAISESRLAVPTDTQYF. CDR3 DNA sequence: TGTGCCATCAGTGAGTCGAGGCTAGCGGTTCCCACAGATACGCAGTATTTT.

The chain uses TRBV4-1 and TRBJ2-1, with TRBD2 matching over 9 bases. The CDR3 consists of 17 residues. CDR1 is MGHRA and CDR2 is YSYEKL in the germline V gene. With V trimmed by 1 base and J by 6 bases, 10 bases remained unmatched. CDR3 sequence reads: CASSQVGAGGPFNEQFF. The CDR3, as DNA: TGCGCCAGCAGCCAAGTGGGCGCGGGGGGGCCTTTCAATGAGCAGTTCTTC.

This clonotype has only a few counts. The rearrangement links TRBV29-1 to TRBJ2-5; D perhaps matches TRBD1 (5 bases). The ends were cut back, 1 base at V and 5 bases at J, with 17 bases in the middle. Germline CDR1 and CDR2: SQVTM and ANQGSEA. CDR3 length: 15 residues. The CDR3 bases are TGCAGCGTTGAAGGAGGCCAGGGATTTGAGGAGACCCAGTACTTC. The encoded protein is CSVEGGQGFEETQYF.

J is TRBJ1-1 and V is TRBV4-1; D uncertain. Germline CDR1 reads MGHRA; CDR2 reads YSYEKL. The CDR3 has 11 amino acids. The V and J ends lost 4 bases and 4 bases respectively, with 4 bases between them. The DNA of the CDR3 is TGCGCCAGCAGCCGGAGCACTGAAGCTTTCTTT. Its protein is CASSRSTEAFF.

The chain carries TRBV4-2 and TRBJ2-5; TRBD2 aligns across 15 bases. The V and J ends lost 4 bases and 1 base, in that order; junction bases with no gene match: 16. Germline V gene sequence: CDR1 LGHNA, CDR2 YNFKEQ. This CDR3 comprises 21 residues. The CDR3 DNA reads TGTGCCAGCAGCCTTCGAATAACACCGGGACTAGCGGGGGGAACCCAAGAGACCCAGTACTTC. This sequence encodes CASSLRITPGLAGGTQETQYF.

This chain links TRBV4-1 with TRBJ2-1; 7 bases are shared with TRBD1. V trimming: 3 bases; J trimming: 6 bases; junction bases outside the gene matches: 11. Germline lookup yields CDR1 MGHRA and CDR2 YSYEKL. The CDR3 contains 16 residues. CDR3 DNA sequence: TGCGCCAGCAGCCACCCCGGACAGGCGACCTGCAATGAGCAGTTCTTC. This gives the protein CASSHPGQATCNEQFF.

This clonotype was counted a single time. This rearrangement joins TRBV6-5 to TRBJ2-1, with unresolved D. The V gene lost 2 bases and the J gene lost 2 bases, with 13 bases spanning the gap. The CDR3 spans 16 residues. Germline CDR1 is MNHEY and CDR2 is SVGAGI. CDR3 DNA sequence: TGTGCCAGCAGTTACGGGTTGTCGGCAGCCTACAATGAGCAGTTCTTC. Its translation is CASSYGLSAAYNEQFF.

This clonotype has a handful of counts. The chain's CDR3 is CASSTQGNTEAFF. As DNA, the CDR3 is TGTGCCAGCAGTACACAGGGGAACACTGAAGCTTTCTTT. The chain recombines TRBV7-9 with TRBJ1-1, with a possible D match to TRBD1 (6 bases). The CDR3 spans 13 residues. Deletions cut 6 bases from V and 1 base from J, with 9 bases between. Per germline, CDR1 SEHNR and CDR2 FQNEAQ (reference sequence).

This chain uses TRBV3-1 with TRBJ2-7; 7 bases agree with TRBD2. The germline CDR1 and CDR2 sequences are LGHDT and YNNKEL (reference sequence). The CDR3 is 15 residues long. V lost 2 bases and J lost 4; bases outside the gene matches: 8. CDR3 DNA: TGTGCCAGCAGCCAAAATGTCAACGGGGGGTACGAGCAGTACTTC. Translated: CASSQNVNGGYEQYF.

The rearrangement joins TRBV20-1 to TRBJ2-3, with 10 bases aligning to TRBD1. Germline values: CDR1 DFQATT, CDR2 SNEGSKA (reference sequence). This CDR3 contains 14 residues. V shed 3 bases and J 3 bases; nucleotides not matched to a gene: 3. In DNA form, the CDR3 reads TGCAGTGCTAGCAAGGGACAGGGGACAGATACGCAGTATTTT. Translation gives CSASKGQGTDTQYF.

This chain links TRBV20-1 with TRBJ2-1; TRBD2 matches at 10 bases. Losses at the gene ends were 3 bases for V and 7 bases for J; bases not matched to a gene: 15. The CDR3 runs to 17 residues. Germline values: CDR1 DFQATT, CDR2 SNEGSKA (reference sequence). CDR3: CSASPFTSGRARNEQFF. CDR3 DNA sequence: TGCAGTGCTAGTCCCTTTACGAGCGGGAGGGCCAGAAATGAGCAGTTCTTC.

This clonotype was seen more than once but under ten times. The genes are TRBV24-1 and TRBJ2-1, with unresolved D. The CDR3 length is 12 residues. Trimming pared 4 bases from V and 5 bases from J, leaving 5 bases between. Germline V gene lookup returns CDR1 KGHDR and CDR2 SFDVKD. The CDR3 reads CATSENDNEQFF. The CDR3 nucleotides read TGTGCCACCAGTGAGAATGACAATGAGCAGTTCTTC.

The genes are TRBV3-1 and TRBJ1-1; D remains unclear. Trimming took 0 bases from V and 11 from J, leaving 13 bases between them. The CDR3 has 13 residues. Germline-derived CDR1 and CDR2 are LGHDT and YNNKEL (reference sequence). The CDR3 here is CASSQEIIGEAFF. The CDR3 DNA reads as TGTGCCAGCAGCCAAGAGATTATTGGGGAGGCTTTCTTT. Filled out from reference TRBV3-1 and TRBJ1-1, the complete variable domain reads DTAVSQTPKYLVTQMGNDKSIKCEQNLGHDTMYWYKQDSKKFLKIMFSYNNKELIINETVPNRFSPKSPDKAHLNLHINSLELGDSAVYFCASSQEIIGEAFFGQGTRLTVV.

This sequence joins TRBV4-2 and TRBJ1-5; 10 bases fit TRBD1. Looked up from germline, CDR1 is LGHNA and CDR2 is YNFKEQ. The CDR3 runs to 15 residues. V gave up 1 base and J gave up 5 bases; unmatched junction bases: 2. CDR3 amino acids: CASSQGDRGDQPQHF. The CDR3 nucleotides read TGTGCCAGCAGCCAAGGGGACAGGGGCGATCAGCCCCAGCATTTT.

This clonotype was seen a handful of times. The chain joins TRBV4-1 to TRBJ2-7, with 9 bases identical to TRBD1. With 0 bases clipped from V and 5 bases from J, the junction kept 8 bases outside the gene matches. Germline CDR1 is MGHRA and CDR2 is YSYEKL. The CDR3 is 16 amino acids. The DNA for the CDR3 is TGCGCCAGCAGCCAAGATCCTGGACAGGGGATCAACGAGCAGTACTTC. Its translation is CASSQDPGQGINEQYF.

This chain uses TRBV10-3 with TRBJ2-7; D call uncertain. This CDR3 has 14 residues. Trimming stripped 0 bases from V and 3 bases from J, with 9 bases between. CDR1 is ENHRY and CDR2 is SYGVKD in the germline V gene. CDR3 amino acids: CAISESRSLYEQYF. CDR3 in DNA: TGTGCCATCAGTGAGTCAAGGTCCCTCTACGAGCAGTACTTC.

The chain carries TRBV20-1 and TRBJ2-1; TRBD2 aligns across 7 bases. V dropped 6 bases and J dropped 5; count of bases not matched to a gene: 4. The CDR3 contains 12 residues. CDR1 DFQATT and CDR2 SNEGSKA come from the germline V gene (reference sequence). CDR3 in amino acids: CSAGGTDNEQFF. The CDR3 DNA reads TGCAGTGCGGGGGGGACGGACAATGAGCAGTTCTTC.

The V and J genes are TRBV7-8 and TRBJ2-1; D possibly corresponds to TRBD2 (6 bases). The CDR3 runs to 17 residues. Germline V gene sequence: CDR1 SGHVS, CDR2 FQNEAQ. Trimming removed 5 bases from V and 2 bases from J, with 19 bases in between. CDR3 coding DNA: TGTGCCAGCAGCCCCCTTACCGGACTATCTCCCTACAATGAGCAGTTCTTC. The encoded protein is CASSPLTGLSPYNEQFF.

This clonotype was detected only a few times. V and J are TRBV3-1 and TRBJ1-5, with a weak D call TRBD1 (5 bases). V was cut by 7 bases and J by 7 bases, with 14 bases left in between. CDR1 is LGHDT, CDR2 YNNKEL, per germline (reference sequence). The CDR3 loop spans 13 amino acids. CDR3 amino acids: CASTRGGEQPQHF. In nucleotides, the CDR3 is TGTGCCAGCACCCGCGGGGGGGAGCAGCCCCAGCATTTT.

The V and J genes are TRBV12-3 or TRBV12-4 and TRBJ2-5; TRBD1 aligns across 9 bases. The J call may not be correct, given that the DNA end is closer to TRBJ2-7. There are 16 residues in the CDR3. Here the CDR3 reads CASSEQGAVSSYEQYF. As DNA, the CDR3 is TGTGCCAGCAGCGAACAGGGGGCGGTAAGCTCCTACGAGCAGTACTTC.

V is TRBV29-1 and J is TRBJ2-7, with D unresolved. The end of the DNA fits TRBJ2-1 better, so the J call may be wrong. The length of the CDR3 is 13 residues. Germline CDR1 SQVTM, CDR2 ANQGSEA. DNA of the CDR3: TGCAGCGTTGGAGTCTCCAAACACAATGAGCAGTTCTTC. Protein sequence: CSVGVSKHNEQFF.

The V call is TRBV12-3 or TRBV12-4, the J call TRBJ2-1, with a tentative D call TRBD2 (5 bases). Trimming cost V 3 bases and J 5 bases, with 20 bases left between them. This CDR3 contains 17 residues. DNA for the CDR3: TGTGCCAGCAGTTTTGTAAGTGTGAGGGTGAGAGACAATGAGCAGTTCTTC. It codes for CASSFVSVRVRDNEQFF.

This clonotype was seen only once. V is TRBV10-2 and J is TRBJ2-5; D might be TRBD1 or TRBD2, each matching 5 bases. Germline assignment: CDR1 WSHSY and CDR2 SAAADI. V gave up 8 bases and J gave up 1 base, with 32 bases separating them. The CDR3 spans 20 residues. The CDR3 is CASGRQSTKEWKVCQETQYF. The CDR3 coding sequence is TGCGCCAGCGGGAGACAGTCCACGAAGGAGTGGAAAGTATGCCAAGAGACCCAGTACTTC.